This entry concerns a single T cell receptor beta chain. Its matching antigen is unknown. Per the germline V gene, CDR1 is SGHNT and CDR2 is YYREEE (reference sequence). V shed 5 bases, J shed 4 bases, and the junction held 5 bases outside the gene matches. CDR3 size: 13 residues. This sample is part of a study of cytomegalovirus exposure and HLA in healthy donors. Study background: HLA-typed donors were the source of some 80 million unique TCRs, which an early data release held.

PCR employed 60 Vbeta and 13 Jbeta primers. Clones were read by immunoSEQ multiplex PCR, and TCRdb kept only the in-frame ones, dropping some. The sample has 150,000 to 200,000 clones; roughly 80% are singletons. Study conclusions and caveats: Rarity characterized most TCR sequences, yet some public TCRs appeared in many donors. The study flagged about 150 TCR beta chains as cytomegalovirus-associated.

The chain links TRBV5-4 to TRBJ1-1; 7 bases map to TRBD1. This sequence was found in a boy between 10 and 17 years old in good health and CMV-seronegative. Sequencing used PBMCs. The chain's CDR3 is CASRPRQGTEAFF. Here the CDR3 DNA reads TGTGCCAGCAGACCCCGACAGGGCACTGAAGCTTTCTTT.